This TCR beta chain was obtained from a study of T cell responses to AZD1222 COVID-19 vaccine. Study-wide results and limits: Only a handful of people who got AZD1222 tested seropositive at baseline. Unmutated variant regions are reportedly targeted by nearly half of spike-specific TCRs. White British ancestry dominated among donors, who included more females, and clonal diversity was possibly underestimated.

With 0 bases removed from V and 3 bases from J, the gap between germline ends came to 4 bases. CDR1 and CDR2 from the germline V gene are SGHNT and YYREEE (reference sequence). This CDR3 is 13 amino acids long. The data were produced by immunoSEQ multiplex PCR, yet TCRdb's version contains in-frame clones alone and is incomplete. The sample holds about 210,000 clones, approximately 94% seen once. For this clone: Its specificity is not known.

The receptor's source is an adult who received the MenACWY meningococcal vaccine as a control. This specimen consisted of peripheral blood, obtained 28 days after the second dose of the MenACWY control vaccine. The rearrangement joins TRBV5-4 to TRBJ2-1; D ambiguous. CDR3 nucleotide sequence: TGTGCCAGCAGCTTGGTTAGCTACAATGAGCAGTTCTTC. This translates into CASSLVSYNEQFF. Drawing the rest from reference TRBV5-4 and TRBJ2-1, the complete variable domain is ETGVTQSPTHLIKTRGQQVTLRCSSQSGHNTVSWYQQALGQGPQFIFQYYREEENGRGNFPPRFSGLQFPNYSSELNVNALELDDSALYLCASSLVSYNEQFFGPGTRLTVL.